Listed here are 30 T cell receptor beta chains from one sample, sequenced in a study of beta chain features in type 1 diabetes. Study-wide points: There was a moderate but significant shortening of TCRB CDR3s in all four CD4+ subsets of Type 1 diabetes patients.

Since all of the isolated RNA was reverse transcribed, expressed TCRB transcripts were what got sequenced. Sequenced by immunoSEQ multiplex PCR; TCRdb stores in-frame clones only, minus some. The data hold over 200,000 clones, with approximately 10% observed a single time. These receptors' antigens are unknown. Source material: naive CD4+ T cells from blood. These receptors came from a man aged 25-45 years with type 1 diabetes.

V and J are TRBV7-2 and TRBJ2-7, with no clear D. The V gene lost 5 bases and the J gene lost 6 bases, with 11 bases spanning the gap. Germline loops: CDR1 SGHTA, CDR2 FQGNSA. The CDR3 is 12 residues long. The CDR3 spells CASSRGAFEQYF. As DNA, the CDR3 is TGTGCCAGCAGCCGCGGAGCTTTCGAGCAGTACTTC.

This clone occurred a few times. The chain combines TRBV28 with TRBJ1-1; no clear D. V was clipped by 3 bases and J by 10 bases, with 15 bases between them. CDR1 and CDR2 from the germline V gene are MDHEN and SYDVKM. The CDR3 loop spans 13 amino acids. CDR3: CASSFSRGRGAFF. CDR3 bases: TGTGCCAGCAGTTTCAGTAGAGGGCGGGGAGCTTTCTTT.

This clone has only a few counts. J is TRBJ1-1 and V is TRBV5-4; no firm D call. Looked up from germline, CDR1 is SGHNT and CDR2 is YYREEE (reference sequence). CDR3 length equals 14 residues. Trimming stripped 4 bases from V and 5 bases from J, with 15 bases between. CDR3 DNA sequence: TGTGCCAGCAGCCCAAGATGGAGGGATACTGAAGCTTTCTTT. The encoded protein is CASSPRWRDTEAFF.

This chain connects TRBV11-1 to TRBJ2-5; 8 bases line up with TRBD1. Germline V gene lookup returns CDR1 SGHAT and CDR2 FQDESV (reference sequence). Losses at the gene ends were 5 bases for V and 3 bases for J; bases not matched to a gene: 11. The CDR3 covers 16 residues. DNA for the CDR3: TGTGCCAGCAGCCCCTCCGACAGGGGTGGAAAAGAGACCCAGTACTTC. It encodes CASSPSDRGGKETQYF.

The V gene is TRBV28, the J gene TRBJ1-1; D remains ambiguous. V was clipped by 6 bases and J by 3 bases, with 11 bases between them. There are 13 residues in the CDR3. CDR1 is MDHEN, CDR2 SYDVKM, per germline. The CDR3 sequence: CASSPDYYTEAFF. CDR3 DNA: TGTGCCAGCAGCCCCGACTATTACACTGAAGCTTTCTTT.

The V gene is TRBV7-8, the J gene TRBJ1-5; tentative D call: TRBD1 (6 bases). Looked up from germline, CDR1 is SGHVS and CDR2 is FQNEAQ. V was cut by 1 base and J by 16 bases, with 17 bases left in between. This CDR3 comprises 13 residues. CDR3 sequence reads: CASSLGATGTSHF. The CDR3 nucleotides are TGTGCCAGCAGCTTAGGAGCCACAGGGACCTCACATTTT.

This clone was counted only a few times. This rearrangement joins TRBV7-2 to TRBJ2-1, with 8 bases matching TRBD2. Germline CDR1 SGHTA, CDR2 FQGNSA. The CDR3 sequence is 13 residues long. V shed 1 base and J 14 bases; nucleotides not matched to a gene: 7. CDR3 coding DNA: TGTGCCAGCAGCTTAGGCCGGCCGGGGGGGAAGTTCTTC. It is translated as CASSLGRPGGKFF.

This clone was seen only a few times. This chain links TRBV6-5 with TRBJ1-6; D is uncertain. The germline V gene has CDR1 MNHEY and CDR2 SVGAGI. Deletions cut 8 bases from V and 10 bases from J, with 15 bases between. The CDR3 covers 13 residues. Here the CDR3 DNA reads TGTGCCAGCGGTCAGTGGGCTGGGTCACCCCTCCACTTT. It codes for CASGQWAGSPLHF.

The V call is TRBV5-1, the J call TRBJ1-1; the match to TRBD1 covers 7 bases. Germline V gene data show CDR1 as SGHRS and CDR2 as YFSETQ. J gave up 1 base and V 7 bases, and 7 bases lay outside the gene matches. This CDR3 has 14 amino acids. The CDR3 spells CASRSRTGNTEAFF. Here the CDR3 DNA reads TGCGCCAGCCGAAGCCGGACAGGGAACACTGAAGCTTTCTTT.

This clone was picked up a small number of times. A read error may account for a junction end that differs from germline. This chain joins TRBV28 and TRBJ1-2; D call uncertain. This CDR3 region has 13 residues. The germline V gene encodes CDR1 MDHEN and CDR2 SYDVKM. CDR3 nucleotide sequence: TGTGCCAGCAGCTCCCCGAGCCATGCCAAGAGGGCCTTC. Its protein is CASSSPSHAKRAF.

This clone was detected a few times. This chain uses TRBV9 with TRBJ2-3, with D unresolved. Between the trimmed V and J ends, which lost 0 bases and 0 bases, there was a span of 5 bases. CDR3 length: 14 residues. CDR1 SGDLS and CDR2 YYNGEE come from the germline V gene. Here the CDR3 DNA reads TGTGCCAGCAGCGTAGGCGTCAGCACAGATACGCAGTATTTT. This gives the protein CASSVGVSTDTQYF.

The chain combines TRBV6-6 with TRBJ2-7; 8 nucleotides agree with TRBD2. Per germline, CDR1 MNHNY and CDR2 SVGAGI (reference sequence). V was clipped by 6 bases and J by 3 bases; unmatched bases: 4. There are 13 residues in the CDR3. The CDR3 loop is CASSSGGDYEQYF. CDR3 nucleotide sequence: TGTGCCAGCAGCTCCGGGGGGGACTACGAGCAGTACTTC.

The chain uses TRBV29-1 and TRBJ2-3; 8 nucleotides agree with TRBD2. CDR3 length: 11 residues. Germline V CDR1 and CDR2: SQVTM, ANQGSEA. After removal of 7 bases from V and 8 bases from J, the junction contained 5 bases not matched to a gene. CDR3 in DNA: TGCAGCGGCCGGGGGGGGGTTACGCAGTATTTT. Translating gives CSGRGGVTQYF.

This chain links TRBV9 with TRBJ1-5; D is unclear. Trimming stripped 4 bases from V and 7 bases from J, with 15 bases between. This CDR3 comprises 14 residues. Germline CDR1 is SGDLS and CDR2 is YYNGEE. In DNA, the CDR3 is TGTGCCAGCAGCCTCGGGGTGACTCCCCAGCCCCAGCATTTT. Protein sequence: CASSLGVTPQPQHF.

This CDR3 reads CATSRDRGQGTSEAFF. The CDR3 DNA reads as TGTGCCACCAGCAGAGATAGGGGACAGGGGACATCTGAAGCTTTCTTT. This chain uses TRBV15 with TRBJ1-1; TRBD1 aligns across 10 bases. The CDR3 totals 16 residues. Germline V gene lookup returns CDR1 LNHNV and CDR2 YYDKDF (reference sequence). V lost 0 bases, J lost 6 bases, and 7 bases stayed unmatched. The variable domain in full, with the rest retrieved from reference TRBV15 and TRBJ1-1, is DAMVIQNPRYQVTQFGKPVTLSCSQTLNHNVMYWYQQKSSQAPKLLFHYYDKDFNNEADTPDNFQSRRPNTSFCFLDIRSPGLGDTAMYLCATSRDRGQGTSEAFFGQGTRLTVV.

This clone was found a few times. The V gene is TRBV30, the J gene TRBJ1-5, with D unresolved. Germline loops: CDR1 GTSNPN, CDR2 SVGIG (reference sequence). The CDR3 extends over 14 amino acids. V was pared by 0 bases and J by 2 bases, with 8 bases between. CDR3 protein: CAWSVLTGNQPQHF. In DNA, the CDR3 is TGTGCCTGGAGTGTACTCACGGGCAATCAGCCCCAGCATTTT.

This chain links TRBV7-9 with TRBJ2-2, with D perhaps TRBD1 (5 bases). Germline V gene lookup returns CDR1 SEHNR and CDR2 FQNEAQ (reference sequence). The V gene lost 5 bases and the J gene lost 6 bases, with 22 bases spanning the gap. There are 17 residues in the CDR3. CDR3 in DNA: TGTGCCAGCAGCGTTGGTGGTTGGCTGGGGCGTCCCGGGGAGCTGTTTTTT. Amino acid sequence: CASSVGGWLGRPGELFF.

This clone was counted between two and nine times. The chain couples TRBV2 to TRBJ2-3, with D possibly being TRBD2 (5 bases). Germline-derived CDR1 and CDR2 are SNHLY and FYNNEI. The V end was cut by 8 bases, the J end by 4 bases, with 10 bases between. The CDR3 contains 12 residues. The CDR3 loop is CASSGMADTQYF. The CDR3 region has the DNA TGTGCCAGCTCGGGGATGGCAGATACGCAGTATTTT. Variable domain in full (rest from reference TRBV2 and TRBJ2-3): EPEVTQTPSHQVTQMGQEVILRCVPISNHLYFYWYRQILGQKVEFLVSFYNNEISEKSEIFDDQFSVERPDGSNFTLKIRSTKLEDSAMYFCASSGMADTQYFGPGTRLTVL.

J is TRBJ1-1 and V is TRBV29-1; 9 nucleotides match TRBD1. Germline CDR1 is SQVTM and CDR2 is ANQGSEA. With V trimmed by 5 bases and J by 5 bases, 12 bases remained unmatched. The CDR3 extends over 15 amino acids. CDR3 nucleotides: TGCAGCGTTTCGAATGTACAGGGGGCACGGACTGAAGCTTTCTTT. Protein product: CSVSNVQGARTEAFF.

This sequence joins TRBV13 and TRBJ2-7; D gene unclear. The CDR3 consists of 13 residues. V gave up 4 bases and J gave up 4 bases, with 11 bases separating them. Germline V gene lookup returns CDR1 PRHDT and CDR2 FYEKMQ (reference sequence). The CDR3, as DNA: TGTGCCAGCAGCTCCGCAGTCTCATACGAGCAGTACTTC. This codes for CASSSAVSYEQYF. Based on the CDR3 plus reference TRBV13 and TRBJ2-7, the full variable domain is AAGVIQSPRHLIKEKRETATLKCYPIPRHDTVYWYQQGPGQDPQFLISFYEKMQSDKGSIPDRFSAQQFSDYHSELNMSSLELGDSALYFCASSSAVSYEQYFGPGTRLTVT.

This rearrangement joins TRBV30 to TRBJ2-7, with D possibly TRBD2 on 5 matching bases. Germline V gene lookup returns CDR1 GTSNPN and CDR2 SVGIG (reference sequence). Trimming shortened V by 2 bases and J by 8 bases, and 10 bases separated the two germline ends. The CDR3 totals 11 residues. CDR3 in amino acids: CAWSTRVQQYF. CDR3 nucleotide sequence: TGTGCCTGGAGTACGCGGGTTCAGCAGTACTTC.

The rearrangement uses TRBV4-3 and TRBJ1-2; TRBD1 aligns across 8 bases. The CDR3 extends over 14 amino acids. V trimming: 4 bases; J trimming: 8 bases; junction bases outside the gene matches: 9. Germline values: CDR1 LGHNA, CDR2 YSLEER. This chain's CDR3 is CASSPDRAIVGYTF. CDR3 in DNA: TGCGCCAGCAGCCCGGACAGGGCGATTGTAGGCTACACCTTC.

This chain joins TRBV13 and TRBJ2-1, with 13 bases identical to TRBD2. CDR1 is PRHDT and CDR2 is FYEKMQ in the germline V gene (reference sequence). The CDR3 is 17 residues long. The V and J ends lost 4 bases and 3 bases, in that order; junction bases with no gene match: 6. CDR3 protein: CASSSGLAGALYNEQFF. In DNA, the CDR3 is TGTGCCAGCAGCTCAGGACTAGCGGGGGCTCTCTACAATGAGCAGTTCTTC.

The table lists this clone with a few counts. The CDR3 spells CASSEGAGSTDTQYF. CDR3 coding DNA: TGCGCCAGCAGTGAAGGGGCCGGTAGCACAGATACGCAGTATTTT. This sequence joins TRBV5-1 and TRBJ2-3, with D perhaps matching TRBD1 (5 bases). CDR1 is SGHRS, CDR2 YFSETQ, per germline. There are 15 residues in the CDR3. Trimming removed 5 bases from V and 0 bases from J, with 13 bases in between.

This clone was observed a few times. This chain joins TRBV5-1 and TRBJ2-1; D not certain. There are 12 residues in the CDR3. V lost 2 bases and J lost 5, with 5 bases in between. Germline assignment: CDR1 SGHRS and CDR2 YFSETQ. Here the CDR3 DNA reads TGCGCCAGCAGCTTTTTAGACAATGAGCAGTTCTTC. It yields the protein CASSFLDNEQFF.

The gene calls are TRBV5-1 and TRBJ2-5, with TRBD1 matching 11 bases. The CDR3 covers 16 residues. Trimming cost V 4 bases and J 4 bases; bases outside gene matches: 9. Germline lookup yields CDR1 SGHRS and CDR2 YFSETQ. The CDR3 protein is CASSLSGTGGGETQYF. The CDR3 DNA reads TGCGCCAGCAGCCTCTCCGGGACAGGGGGAGGAGAGACCCAGTACTTC.

This clone was seen a handful of times. The chain combines TRBV11-2 with TRBJ2-5; the match to TRBD2 covers 8 bases. Trimming took 0 bases from V and 5 from J; bases not matched to a gene: 17. The CDR3 runs 19 residues. Germline assignment: CDR1 SGHAT and CDR2 FQNNGV. The CDR3 DNA reads TGTGCCAGCAGCTTAGATCCCCTGGCGCGCGGGGGGTCTCGGGAGACCCAGTACTTC. Its translation: CASSLDPLARGGSRETQYF.

The V and J genes are TRBV5-1 and TRBJ2-1, with TRBD1 identical over 9 bases. CDR3 size: 14 residues. Germline assignment: CDR1 SGHRS and CDR2 YFSETQ. The junction had 3 bases not matched to a gene; V was cut back by 3 bases and J by 5 bases. CDR3 in DNA: TGCGCCAGCAGCTCTGGACAGGGGAACAATGAGCAGTTCTTC. It codes for CASSSGQGNNEQFF.

The chain is built from TRBV2 and TRBJ2-7; the D is unclear. The CDR3 is 15 residues long. Trimming cost V 3 bases and J 0 bases, with 12 bases left between them. The germline V gene has CDR1 SNHLY and CDR2 FYNNEI. The DNA for the CDR3 is TGTGCCAGCAGTGATCGGTTCCTAAGCTCCTACGAGCAGTACTTC. Translating gives CASSDRFLSSYEQYF.

Concerning this clone itself: The same CDR3 also results from other DNA sequences found in this sample. The chain employs TRBV15 and TRBJ2-7; 9 bases map to TRBD2. Germline lookup yields CDR1 LNHNV and CDR2 YYDKDF (reference sequence). This CDR3 spans 14 amino acids. V gave up 0 bases and J gave up 3 bases; unmatched junction bases: 0. As DNA, the CDR3 is TGTGCCACCAGCAGAGATAGCGGGGGCTACGAGCAGTACTTC. This encodes CATSRDSGGYEQYF.